This T cell receptor beta chain was identified in a study of blood T cells in healthy people across ages. Whole-study results and caveats: Considered underestimates were the diversity estimates obtained from one million T cells. A strong correlation was seen between TCR beta diversity and naive T cell percentage.

This clonotype was counted many times. The target antigen is unknown. A second PCR, run for roughly 7 to 12 cycles, used a sample-barcoded 5' primer plus a J-beta primer mix. TCRdb used MiXCR to reprocess the 5' RACE reads, holding one entry per CDR3 protein. The table has hundreds of thousands of distinct CDR3 sequences, approximately 50% seen once. Germline assignment: CDR1 DFQATT and CDR2 SNEGSKA (reference sequence). V was pared by 3 bases and J by 3 bases, with 9 bases between. CDR3 length: 12 amino acids. The TCR was taken from a woman aged 55-75 years in good health. The sequenced sample was blood. The chain uses TRBV20-1 and TRBJ2-7, with TRBD2 as a possible D gene (6 bases). The CDR3 sequence is CSARDYFYEQYF. The CDR3 DNA is TGCAGTGCTAGGGACTACTTCTACGAGCAGTACTTC.